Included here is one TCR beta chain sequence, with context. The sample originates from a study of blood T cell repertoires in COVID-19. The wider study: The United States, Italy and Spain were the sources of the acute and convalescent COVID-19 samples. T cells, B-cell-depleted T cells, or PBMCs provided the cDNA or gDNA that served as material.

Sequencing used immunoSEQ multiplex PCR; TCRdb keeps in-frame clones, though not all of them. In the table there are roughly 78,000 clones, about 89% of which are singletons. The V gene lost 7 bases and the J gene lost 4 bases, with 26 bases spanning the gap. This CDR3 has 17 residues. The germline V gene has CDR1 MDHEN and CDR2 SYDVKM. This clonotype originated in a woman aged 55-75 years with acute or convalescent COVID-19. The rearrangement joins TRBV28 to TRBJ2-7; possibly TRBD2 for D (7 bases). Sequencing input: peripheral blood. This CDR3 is CASTRGSGGSLAYEQYF. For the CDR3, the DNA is TGTGCCAGCACCAGGGGCTCCGGCGGGAGCCTAGCATACGAGCAGTACTTC.